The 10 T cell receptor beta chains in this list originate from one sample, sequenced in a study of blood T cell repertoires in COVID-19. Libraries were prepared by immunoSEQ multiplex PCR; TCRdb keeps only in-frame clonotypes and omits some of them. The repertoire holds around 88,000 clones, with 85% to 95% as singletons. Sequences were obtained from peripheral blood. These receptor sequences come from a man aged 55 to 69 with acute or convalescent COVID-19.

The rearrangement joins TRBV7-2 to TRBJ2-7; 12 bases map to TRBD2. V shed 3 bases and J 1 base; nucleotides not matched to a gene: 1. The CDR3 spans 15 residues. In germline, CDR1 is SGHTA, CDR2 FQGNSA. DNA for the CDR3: TGTGCCAGCAGCTTCCTAGCGGGAGGGTCCTACGAGCAGTACTTC. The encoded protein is CASSFLAGGSYEQYF.

CDR3 region: CASSRRERASYNEQFF. The CDR3 DNA follows: TGTGCCAGCAGTCGTCGTGAGCGGGCGTCCTACAATGAGCAGTTCTTC. This chain joins TRBV6-6 and TRBJ2-1, with D possibly being TRBD2 (6 bases). V was cut by 5 bases and J by 1 base, with 15 bases left in between. This CDR3 comprises 16 residues. Germline V gene data show CDR1 as MNHNY and CDR2 as SVGAGI (reference sequence).

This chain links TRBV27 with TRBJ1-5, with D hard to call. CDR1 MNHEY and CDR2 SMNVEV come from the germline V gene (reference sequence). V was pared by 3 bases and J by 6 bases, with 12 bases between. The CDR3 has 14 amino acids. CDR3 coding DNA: TGTGCCAGCAGTTTGGGCCAGGCTTTTCAGCCCCAGCATTTT. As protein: CASSLGQAFQPQHF.

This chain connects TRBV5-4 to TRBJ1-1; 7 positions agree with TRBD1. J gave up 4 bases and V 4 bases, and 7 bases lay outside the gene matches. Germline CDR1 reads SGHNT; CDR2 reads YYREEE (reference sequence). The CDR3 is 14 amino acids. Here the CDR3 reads CASSLQGKVTEAFF. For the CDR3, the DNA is TGTGCCAGCAGCCTACAGGGGAAGGTCACTGAAGCTTTCTTT.

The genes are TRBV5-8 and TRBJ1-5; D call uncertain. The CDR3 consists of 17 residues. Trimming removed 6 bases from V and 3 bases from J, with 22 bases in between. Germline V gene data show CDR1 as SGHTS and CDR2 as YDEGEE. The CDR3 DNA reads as TGTGCCAGCAACTACCAAGGGAGAGCTGGGTACAATCAGCCCCAGCATTTT. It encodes CASNYQGRAGYNQPQHF.

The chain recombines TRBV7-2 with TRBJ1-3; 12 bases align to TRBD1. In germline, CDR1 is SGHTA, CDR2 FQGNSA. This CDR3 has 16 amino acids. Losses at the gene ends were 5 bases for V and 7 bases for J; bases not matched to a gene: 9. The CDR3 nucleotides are TGTGCCAGCAGCGGGGAGGGACAGGGGGCTTGGAACACCATATATTTT. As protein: CASSGEGQGAWNTIYF.

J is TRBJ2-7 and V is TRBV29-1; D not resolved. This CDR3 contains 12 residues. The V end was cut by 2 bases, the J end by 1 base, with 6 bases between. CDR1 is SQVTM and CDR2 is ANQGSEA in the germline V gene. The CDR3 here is CSVELGSYEQYF. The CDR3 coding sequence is TGCAGCGTTGAACTAGGTTCCTACGAGCAGTACTTC.

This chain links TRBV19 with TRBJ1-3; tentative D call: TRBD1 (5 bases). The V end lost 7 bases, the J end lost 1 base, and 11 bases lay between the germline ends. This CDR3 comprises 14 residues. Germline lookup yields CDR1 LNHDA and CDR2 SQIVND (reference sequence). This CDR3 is CASKDTGSGNTIYF. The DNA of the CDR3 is TGTGCCAGTAAGGATACAGGATCTGGAAACACCATATATTTT.

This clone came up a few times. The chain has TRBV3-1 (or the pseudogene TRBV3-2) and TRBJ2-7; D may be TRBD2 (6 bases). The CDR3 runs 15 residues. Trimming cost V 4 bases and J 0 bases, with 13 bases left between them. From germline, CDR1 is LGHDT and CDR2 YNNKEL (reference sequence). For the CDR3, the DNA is TGTGCCAGCAGCCCGACGGGACTTTTCTCCTACGAGCAGTACTTC. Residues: CASSPTGLFSYEQYF.

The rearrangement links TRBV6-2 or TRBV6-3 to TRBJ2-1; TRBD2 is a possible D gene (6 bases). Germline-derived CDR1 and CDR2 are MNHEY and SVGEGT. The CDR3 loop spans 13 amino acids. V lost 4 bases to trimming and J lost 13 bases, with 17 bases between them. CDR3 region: CASSSTGTLIQFF. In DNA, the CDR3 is TGTGCCAGCAGTTCGACCGGGACTCTCATTCAGTTCTTC.